The next 24 T cell receptor beta chains were all read from a single sample in a study of blood T cells in healthy people across ages. Using a J-beta primer mix together with a sample-barcoded 5' primer, a second PCR was run for about 6 to 11 cycles. From the 5' RACE reads, TCRdb called clonotypes with MiXCR, one entry per CDR3 protein. The sample holds 980,000 or so distinct CDR3 sequences, about 48% seen once. The sequenced sample consisted of blood. The source is a man in his thirties or forties in good health.

This chain joins TRBV3-1 and TRBJ1-6; D uncertain. Germline V gene sequence: CDR1 LGHDT, CDR2 YNNKEL (reference sequence). CDR3 size: 16 residues. Between the trimmed V and J ends, which lost 0 bases and 3 bases, there was a span of 9 bases. CDR3 DNA sequence: TGTGCCAGCAGCCAAGATCTGACAAACTATAATTCACCCCTCCACTTT. This gives the protein CASSQDLTNYNSPLHF.

This clonotype was detected a few times. J is TRBJ2-6 and V is TRBV7-2; TRBD1 agrees at 7 bases. V lost 5 bases, J lost 4 bases, and 5 bases stayed unmatched. The CDR3 length is 15 residues. CDR1 and CDR2 from the germline V gene are SGHTA and FQGNSA. CDR3 sequence reads: CASSAYRGGANVLTF. In nucleotides, the CDR3 is TGTGCCAGCAGCGCCTACAGGGGAGGGGCCAACGTCCTGACTTTC.

The sample holds a few counts of this clonotype. The CDR3 spells CSAPMVRSLTDTQYF. CDR3 nucleotides: TGCAGTGCTCCGATGGTCAGGTCTCTTACAGATACGCAGTATTTT. The chain combines TRBV20-1 with TRBJ2-3; D unclear. The germline CDR1 and CDR2 sequences are DFQATT and SNEGSKA (reference sequence). The CDR3 is 15 amino acids. V was shortened by 5 bases and J by 3 bases, with 18 bases between the two germline ends.

The chain couples TRBV4-3 to TRBJ2-5; 10 bases map to TRBD1. Near its end, the DNA agrees better with TRBJ2-7, so the J call may be wrong. The CDR3 covers 17 residues. The germline V gene has CDR1 LGHNA and CDR2 YSLEER. The CDR3 reads CASSHPRDGQGAYEQYF. As DNA, the CDR3 is TGCGCCAGCAGCCACCCGAGGGACGGACAGGGGGCCTACGAGCAGTACTTC.

The V call is TRBV27, the J call TRBJ2-7, with D unresolved. Germline V gene sequence: CDR1 MNHEY, CDR2 SMNVEV (reference sequence). V lost 3 bases, J lost 3 bases, and 9 bases lay in between. This CDR3 has 13 amino acids. CDR3 DNA sequence: TGTGCCAGCAGTTTCACCACCCTCTACGAGCAGTACTTC. As protein: CASSFTTLYEQYF.

The chain is built from TRBV27 and TRBJ2-7, with D perhaps matching TRBD1 (5 bases). Germline V gene data show CDR1 as MNHEY and CDR2 as SMNVEV (reference sequence). There are 14 residues in the CDR3. Trimming pared 2 bases from V and 4 bases from J, leaving 12 bases between. The chain's CDR3 is CASSLDRQTYEQYF. CDR3 nucleotide sequence: TGTGCCAGCAGTTTAGACCGACAGACTTACGAGCAGTACTTC.

The V and J genes are TRBV27 and TRBJ2-4, with 8 bases identical to TRBD1. The DNA end is more similar to TRBJ2-7, so the J call may be wrong. Per germline, CDR1 MNHEY and CDR2 SMNVEV (reference sequence). CDR3 size: 16 residues. This CDR3 reads CASSFSGGVSNNEQYF. The CDR3, as DNA: TGTGCCAGCAGTTTTTCAGGGGGCGTCTCCAACAACGAGCAGTACTTC.

The count of this clonotype is one. V is TRBV20-1 and J is TRBJ1-1; 7 bases agree with TRBD1. Per germline, CDR1 DFQATT and CDR2 SNEGSKA (reference sequence). Trimming at V came to 3 bases and at J to 1 base, leaving 14 bases not matched to a gene. CDR3 size: 17 residues. DNA of the CDR3: TGCAGTGCTAGGACCCACGAACCGGGACAGTCGAACACTGAAGCTTTCTTT. Translation: CSARTHEPGQSNTEAFF.

V gene TRBV7-2 combines with J gene TRBJ2-3, with a tentative D call TRBD2 (5 bases). Germline CDR1 reads SGHTA; CDR2 reads FQGNSA. The CDR3 has 14 amino acids. Trimming stripped 4 bases from V and 6 bases from J, with 14 bases between. The CDR3 nucleotides read TGTGCCAGCAGCTCGGACCGGGGATGGGATACGCAGTATTTT. Translation gives CASSSDRGWDTQYF.

The CDR3 DNA is TGTGCCAGCAGCTTAGACGATGATACGCAGTATTTT. This gives the protein CASSLDDDTQYF. The chain combines TRBV7-6 with TRBJ2-3; D unresolved. The germline gives CDR1 SGHVS, CDR2 FNYEAQ. V was pared by 1 base and J by 6 bases, with 5 bases between. The CDR3 runs to 12 residues.

This clonotype turned up a few times. V usage is TRBV20-1 and J usage is TRBJ2-7, with TRBD2 matching over 7 bases. The J segment lost 4 bases and the V segment lost 0 bases, leaving 9 bases of the junction unmatched. CDR3 length: 15 residues. Germline assignment: CDR1 DFQATT and CDR2 SNEGSKA (reference sequence). CDR3 sequence reads: CSARDRRAGEYEQYF. CDR3 DNA sequence: TGCAGTGCTAGAGATAGGCGTGCGGGGGAGTACGAGCAGTACTTC.

This rearrangement joins TRBV6-2 or TRBV6-3 to TRBJ2-4; D possibly matches TRBD1 or TRBD2 (6 bases each). This CDR3 contains 16 residues. Germline V CDR1 and CDR2: MNHEY, SVGEGT. V shed 2 bases and J shed 4 bases, with 15 bases lying between them. CDR3 region: CASSYEDWGAKNIQYF. In nucleotides, the CDR3 is TGTGCCAGCAGTTACGAAGATTGGGGGGCGAAAAACATTCAGTACTTC.

This clonotype was seen a few times. The rearrangement joins TRBV10-3 to TRBJ1-1; 7 bases match TRBD1. CDR1 is ENHRY and CDR2 is SYGVKD in the germline V gene. J lost 4 bases, V lost 3 bases, and 5 bases had no gene match. CDR3 length equals 14 residues. The CDR3 loop reads CAISDLRGSTEAFF. CDR3 nucleotide sequence: TGTGCCATCAGTGACCTCAGGGGGAGCACTGAAGCTTTCTTT.

The chain uses TRBV2 and TRBJ2-7, with unresolved D. Germline CDR1 reads SNHLY; CDR2 reads FYNNEI. The germline V and J ends were trimmed by 6 bases and 3 bases, with 15 bases remaining between them. The CDR3 loop spans 14 amino acids. CDR3 sequence: CASRLGSSDYEQYF. The DNA of the CDR3 is TGTGCCAGCAGGTTAGGTAGCTCCGACTACGAGCAGTACTTC.

The sample holds a few counts of this clonotype. The J gene is TRBJ2-3, the V gene TRBV2; D is possibly TRBD1 (6 bases). Trimming took 3 bases from V and 2 from J, leaving 12 bases between them. CDR3 length: 15 residues. Germline V gene data show CDR1 as SNHLY and CDR2 as FYNNEI. The CDR3 reads CASSDEGDDTDTQYF. The CDR3 DNA sequence: TGTGCCAGCAGTGACGAGGGGGACGACACAGATACGCAGTATTTT.

This clonotype was seen just once. The chain combines TRBV29-1 with TRBJ2-1; no clear D gene. The CDR3 has 15 residues. Germline values: CDR1 SQVTM, CDR2 ANQGSEA. V lost 2 bases and J lost 3, with 14 bases in between. The CDR3 DNA is TGCAGCGTTGAAAGGAACACCTACGGCTACAATGAGCAGTTCTTC. Amino acid sequence: CSVERNTYGYNEQFF.

This clonotype showed up just once. At one end the junction does not follow the germline gene, possibly because of a read error. This chain links TRBV4-2 with TRBJ2-1; D remains ambiguous. CDR3 length: 16 residues. In germline, CDR1 is LGHNA, CDR2 YNFKEQ. CDR3 protein: CASRQEPHLKYNEQFF. DNA for the CDR3: TGTGCCAGCAGGCAAGAGCCACACCTGAAATACAATGAGCAGTTCTTC.

Only a few counts were recorded for this clonotype. The V gene is TRBV27, the J gene TRBJ1-1; D is unresolved. The CDR3 totals 12 residues. V was pared by 8 bases and J by 0 bases, with 7 bases between. The germline V gene has CDR1 MNHEY and CDR2 SMNVEV (reference sequence). CDR3 region: CASGSVNTEAFF. The CDR3 DNA reads as TGTGCCAGCGGCTCAGTGAACACTGAAGCTTTCTTT.

V usage is TRBV4-2 and J usage is TRBJ1-2; D is possibly TRBD1 (5 bases). Germline V lookup: CDR1 LGHNA, CDR2 YNFKEQ. The CDR3 runs 16 residues. V dropped 3 bases and J dropped 5 bases, with 19 bases sitting between them. CDR3 DNA sequence: TGTGCCAGCAGCCAGCAAGAAGACAGCCTAGGGTATGGCTACACCTTC. Translating it yields CASSQQEDSLGYGYTF.

The chain carries TRBV3-1 and TRBJ2-7; possibly TRBD1 for D (6 bases). The CDR3 consists of 12 residues. V was shortened by 5 bases and J by 6 bases, with 11 bases between the two germline ends. Germline CDR1 LGHDT, CDR2 YNNKEL (reference sequence). CDR3 sequence (DNA): TGTGCCAGCAGCAATAACAGGGTCGAGCAGTACTTC. Residues: CASSNNRVEQYF.

This clonotype was recorded once. The CDR3 DNA reads TGTGCCAGCAGCTCGGGACCTCCCGGCACAGATACGCAGTATTTT. It encodes CASSSGPPGTDTQYF. The V and J genes are TRBV7-2 and TRBJ2-3; the D gene could be TRBD1 or TRBD2 (5 bases each). V lost 4 bases to trimming and J lost 1 base, with 12 bases between them. There are 15 residues in the CDR3. Germline V gives CDR1 SGHTA, CDR2 FQGNSA.

This chain links TRBV6-1 with TRBJ1-4, with D perhaps TRBD1 (6 bases). CDR1 and CDR2 from the germline V gene are MNHNS and SASEGT. This CDR3 is built from 16 residues. Trimming took off 2 bases at V and 7 bases at J, with 17 bases between the two ends. CDR3 region: CASSETGGTLSEKLFF. Here the CDR3 DNA reads TGTGCCAGCAGTGAAACCGGCGGGACACTTAGTGAAAAACTGTTTTTT.

The V call is TRBV29-1, the J call TRBJ2-5; D not certain. The V and J ends lost 7 bases and 13 bases respectively, with 25 bases between them. Germline values: CDR1 SQVTM, CDR2 ANQGSEA. This CDR3 spans 13 amino acids. The CDR3 bases are TGCAGCGCCGACATTGTGACAAACGGTCTTGGGTACTTC. Its translation: CSADIVTNGLGYF.

This clonotype was picked up a small number of times. The chain recombines TRBV10-3 with TRBJ1-2; TRBD1 might be the D (6 bases). CDR1 and CDR2 (germline): ENHRY, SYGVKD. V dropped 3 bases and J dropped 6 bases, with 11 bases sitting between them. CDR3 length: 13 amino acids. In DNA form, the CDR3 reads TGTGCCATCAGTGACAACAGGGAGAATGGCTACACCTTC. It translates to CAISDNRENGYTF.